The rows below give T cell receptor beta chains drawn from one sample of a study of cytomegalovirus exposure and HLA in healthy donors. Generated by immunoSEQ multiplex PCR, the TCRdb table keeps only in-frame clones and is missing some. The sample's table shows fewer than 35,000 clones. The specimen was PBMCs. These receptors were collected from a female donor in good health and CMV-seronegative. The CDR3 runs from the conserved cysteine through the conserved F or W.

CDR3 | J | V
CASSLIGSTNYGYTF | TRBJ1-2 | TRBV27
CATSEAGTELYNEQFF | TRBJ2-1 | TRBV15
CASSDIPGQGGEKSEKLFF | TRBJ1-4 | TRBV2
CASSRDRLNSPLHF | TRBJ1-6 | TRBV11-3
CAWSPGIGNQPQHF | TRBJ1-5 | TRBV30
CASSKQGPGNTIYF | TRBJ1-3 | TRBV2
CASRWTGRIEAFF | TRBJ1-1 | TRBV6-5
CASSEAGQVSYEQYF | TRBJ2-7 | TRBV6-1
CASSPDRVSGELFF | TRBJ2-2 | TRBV5-6
CASSYTGNEQFF | TRBJ2-1 | TRBV6-5
CASREGLAGVRIEQFF | TRBJ2-1 | TRBV5-1
CASSPGGTSGGEQNEQFF | TRBJ2-1 | TRBV7-2
CASTDRGRDYGYTF | TRBJ1-2 | TRBV5-1
CASNFLWSGDDNQPQHF | TRBJ1-5 | TRBV28
CANTPGQPQHF | TRBJ1-5 | TRBV6-6
CASSESGVLGAFF | TRBJ1-1 | TRBV10-2
CASSIRDRGRIEAFF | TRBJ1-1 | TRBV19
CASSFRGRSYNSPLHF | TRBJ1-6 | TRBV6-5
CASPRGSGANVLTF | TRBJ2-6 | TRBV6-1
CASSGASNSYEQYF | TRBJ2-7 | TRBV10-1
CASSAGQGYNEQFF | TRBJ2-1 | TRBV9
CASSEGGAYGYTF | TRBJ1-2 | TRBV9
CASISGTGSYNEQFF | TRBJ2-1 | TRBV28
CASSLSQTDYGYTF | TRBJ1-2 | TRBV7-9
CASSFRDRGKAFF | TRBJ1-1 | TRBV6-5
CASSPGRGAPTNEKLFF | TRBJ1-4 | TRBV5-1
CASSLRAGTGGFGANVLTF | TRBJ2-6 | TRBV7-3